The rows below give T cell receptor beta chains drawn from one sample of a study of shared clonotypes between healthy human individuals. Libraries were prepared by immunoSEQ multiplex PCR; TCRdb keeps only in-frame clonotypes and omits some of them. This table holds approximately 2.1 million clones, over 85% found once. Input material: naive CD4+ T cells from PBMCs. These TCRs come from a man between 18 and 29 years old in good health. Some clones in this sample may be carry-over from other donors' samples. Each CDR3 is given with its conserved first and last residue. Fields, in order: D gene, clone size, J gene, V gene, CDR3 DNA, CDR3 protein. A D gene is named only where the DNA matches it firmly. Where a row states a size, it is once, few, many or the class of an expanded clone; other rows omit it.

. once TRBJ1-3 TRBV2 TGTGCCAGCCGCAGACTTGGAAACACCATATATTTT CASRRLGNTIYF
. . TRBJ2-7 TRBV5-1 TGCGCCAGCAGCTTGACGGGAGAGTCCTACGAGCAGTACTTC CASSLTGESYEQYF
TRBD1 . TRBJ2-7 TRBV2 TGTGCCAGCAGTGGGGACAGGTACGAGCAGTACTTC CASSGDRYEQYF
. . TRBJ2-1 TRBV28 TGTGCCAGCAGTTTAATGGGAAATGAGCAGTTCTTC CASSLMGNEQFF
TRBD2 . TRBJ2-1 TRBV5-4 TGTGCCAGCAGCCCGGGACTAGCGGCCAATGAGCAGTTCTTC CASSPGLAANEQFF
TRBD1 . TRBJ2-4 TRBV6-5 TGTGCCAGCAGTCCACGGGACAGGGACATTCACATTCAGTACTTC CASSPRDRDIHIQYF
. . TRBJ2-7 TRBV29-1 TGCAGCGTACAGGAGACCCGCTACTACGAGCAGTACTTC CSVQETRYYEQYF
TRBD2 . TRBJ2-5 TRBV6-5 TGTGCCAGCAGGCCAGGACTAGCGGGAGTCCCGGCCCAGTACTTC CASRPGLAGVPAQYF
TRBD2 . TRBJ2-2 TRBV7-9 TGTGCCAGCAGCTTAGAACTAGCGTCTGGGGAGCTGTTTTTT CASSLELASGELFF
. . TRBJ1-2 TRBV18 TGTGCCAGCTCACCTTGGTCGGCCGAAGCTAACTATGGCTACACCTTC CASSPWSAEANYGYTF
. . TRBJ2-7 TRBV6-1 TGTGCCAGCAGTGAAGCGAGAGTTGAGCAGTACTTC CASSEARVEQYF
TRBD1 few TRBJ1-5 TRBV28 TGTGCCAGCAGTCTGACAGGGAAGGGTCAGCCCCAGCATTTT CASSLTGKGQPQHF
. once TRBJ2-7 TRBV5-1 TGCGCCAGCAGCTTGAGGCTGGGGAAATTCTACGAGCAGTACTTC CASSLRLGKFYEQYF
. . TRBJ1-1 TRBV4-1 TGCGCCAGCAGCCGAACGAGCCTTCGGAACACTGAAGCTTTCTTT CASSRTSLRNTEAFF
. . TRBJ1-4 TRBV30 TGTGCCTGGAGTAGAATAAGTGAAAAACTGTTTTTT CAWSRISEKLFF
. . TRBJ2-3 TRBV5-1 TGCGCCAGCAGCTTGGTAGGATCTAGCACAGATACGCAGTATTTT CASSLVGSSTDTQYF
. . TRBJ2-3 TRBV6-6 TGTGCCAGCAGGCCGACCGGGACGCCAAGCACAGATACGCAGTATTTT CASRPTGTPSTDTQYF
TRBD1 . TRBJ1-1 TRBV27 TGTGCCAGCAGCTCCCCCGGGACAGGGAGAACCACTGAAGCTTTCTTT CASSSPGTGRTTEAFF
TRBD1 . TRBJ2-7 TRBV7-2 TGTGCCAGCAGAGCCGGGACAGCCTCCTACGAGCAGTACTTC CASRAGTASYEQYF
. . TRBJ2-4 TRBV9 TGTGCCAGCAGCGTAGGTGGGCGGGGCATTCAGTACTTC CASSVGGRGIQYF
TRBD2 . TRBJ2-5 TRBV27 TGTGCCAGCAGTTTATCTTTCATGGCTAGCGGGAGAAGGGAGACCCAGTACTTC CASSLSFMASGRRETQYF
TRBD2 . TRBJ2-3 TRBV2 TGTGCCAGCAGTGCGCAACTAGCGGGAACAGATACGCAGTATTTT CASSAQLAGTDTQYF
. once TRBJ2-2 TRBV7-2 TGTGCCAGCAGCTTGAGGACCGGACGGGGGACCGGGGAGCTGTTTTTT CASSLRTGRGTGELFF
. . TRBJ2-7 TRBV5-6 TGTGCCAGCAGCTTTGGGACGGTGAGCTCCTACGAGCAGTACTTC CASSFGTVSSYEQYF
TRBD2 . TRBJ2-1 TRBV5-4 TGTGCCAGCAGCTTGCGGGGGGTGGAGTTCTTC CASSLRGVEFF
TRBD2 . TRBJ2-1 TRBV10-3 TGTGCCATCAGCGGGACTAGCGGGAATGAGCAGTTCTTC CAISGTSGNEQFF
TRBD2 . TRBJ2-3 TRBV14 TGTGCCAGCAGCCAAGATCGGGGACTAGCGGGAGTAGTTGATACGCAGTATTTT CASSQDRGLAGVVDTQYF
. . TRBJ2-3 TRBV15 TGTGCCACCAGCAGAGTAAGAGGGTCTAGCACAGATACGCAGTATTTT CATSRVRGSSTDTQYF
TRBD1 . TRBJ1-2 TRBV6-1 TGTGCCAGCAGCCCACCAGGGGGTTATGGCTACACCTTC CASSPPGGYGYTF
TRBD2 . TRBJ2-7 TRBV4-3 TGCGCCAGCAGCCAAGAAAGGGCGGGAGGGCCCCACGAGCAGTACTTC CASSQERAGGPHEQYF
. . TRBJ1-2 TRBV4-1 TGCGCCAGCAGCCAAGACATACCCACAGGGTCTAACTATGGCTACACCTTC CASSQDIPTGSNYGYTF
. . TRBJ2-7 TRBV14 TGTGCCAGCAGCCAGCAGGGTCCCTACAACGAGCAGTACTTC CASSQQGPYNEQYF
TRBD1 . TRBJ1-2 TRBV19 TGTGCCAGTAGAGACACAGGGGGTCCCAACTATGGCTACACCTTC CASRDTGGPNYGYTF
TRBD1 . TRBJ1-4 TRBV30 TGTGCCTGGGGTTCGACGGGACAGAGGAATGAAAAACTGTTTTTT CAWGSTGQRNEKLFF
. once TRBJ2-2 TRBV5-4 TGTGCCAGCAGCTTGGCACAGGGTAGGGACACCGGGGAGCTGTTTTTT CASSLAQGRDTGELFF
. . TRBJ1-5 TRBV4-1 TGCGCCAGCAGCCAAGACGGGGTCAATCAGCCCCAGCATTTT CASSQDGVNQPQHF
TRBD2 . TRBJ2-1 TRBV4-1 TGCGCCAGCAGCCAAGATCCGGGACTATTCTACAATGAGCAGTTCTTC CASSQDPGLFYNEQFF
TRBD2 . TRBJ2-7 TRBV6-5 TGTGCCAGCAGTAAAGGACTAGCGGCCTCCTACGAGCAGTACTTC CASSKGLAASYEQYF
. . TRBJ2-6 TRBV5-1 TGCGCCAGCAGCTTGGATGTTGGGGCCAACGTCCTGACTTTC CASSLDVGANVLTF
. few TRBJ1-5 TRBV19 TGTGCCAGTAGTAACGGAGGGCCCCAGCATTTT CASSNGGPQHF
TRBD2 . TRBJ2-7 TRBV28 TGTGCCAGCACTCCTAGCGGGAGGGTCCACGAGCAGTACTTC CASTPSGRVHEQYF
. once TRBJ1-1 TRBV6-5 TGTGCCACCGCGTACCAACGCGACACTGAAGCTTTCTTT CATAYQRDTEAFF
TRBD1 . TRBJ2-1 TRBV29-1 TGCAGCGTTGCGAGGGACAGGGCGCCGGGTGAGCAGTTCTTC CSVARDRAPGEQFF
TRBD2 once TRBJ2-7 TRBV28 TGTGCCAGCAGTTTTCCTAGCGGTATCTACGAGCAGTACTTC CASSFPSGIYEQYF
. . TRBJ2-2 TRBV7-7 TGTGCCAGCAGCTCGGCCGGGCCTCCCTTCACCGGGGAGCTGTTTTTT CASSSAGPPFTGELFF
. . TRBJ2-6 TRBV7-9 TGTGCCAGCAGCCAGGACGGAGGGAACGTCCTGACTTTC CASSQDGGNVLTF
. . TRBJ1-3 TRBV11-2 TGTGCCAGCAGCTTAGTGCGGATAGCTGGAAACACCATATATTTT CASSLVRIAGNTIYF
. . TRBJ2-2 TRBV4-1 TGCGCCAGCAGCCAAGATCGGAGGACCTCATTCACCGGGGAGCTGTTTTTT CASSQDRRTSFTGELFF
TRBD2 . TRBJ2-7 TRBV19 TGTGCCAGTAGTATAGGACTAGCGGGGACCTACGAGCAGTACTTC CASSIGLAGTYEQYF
TRBD1 . TRBJ1-4 TRBV19 TGTGCCAGTAGGGACAGGGTTGGGAATGAAAAACTGTTTTTT CASRDRVGNEKLFF
. . TRBJ1-1 TRBV5-6 TGTGCCAGCAGGCAGGGACGGCATTCGGCTGAAGCTTTCTTT CASRQGRHSAEAFF
. . TRBJ1-3 TRBV4-1 TGCGCCAGCAGCCAAGTGCGGGGGGGGCCCCCGGGAAACACCATATATTTT CASSQVRGGPPGNTIYF